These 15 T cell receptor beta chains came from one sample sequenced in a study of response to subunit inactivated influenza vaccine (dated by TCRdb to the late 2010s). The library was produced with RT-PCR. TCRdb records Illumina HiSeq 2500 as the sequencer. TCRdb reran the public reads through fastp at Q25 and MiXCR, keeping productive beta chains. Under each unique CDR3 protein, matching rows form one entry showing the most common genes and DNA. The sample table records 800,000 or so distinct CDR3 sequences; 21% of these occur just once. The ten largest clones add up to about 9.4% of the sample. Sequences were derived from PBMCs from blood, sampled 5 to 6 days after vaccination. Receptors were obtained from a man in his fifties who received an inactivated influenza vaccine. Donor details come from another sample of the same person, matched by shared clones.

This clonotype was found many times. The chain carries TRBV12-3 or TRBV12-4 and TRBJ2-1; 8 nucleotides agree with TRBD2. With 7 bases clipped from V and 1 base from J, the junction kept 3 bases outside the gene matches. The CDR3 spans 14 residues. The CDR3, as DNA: TGTGCCAGCACCCTAGCGGGTTCCTACAATGAGCAGTTCTTC. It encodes CASTLAGSYNEQFF.

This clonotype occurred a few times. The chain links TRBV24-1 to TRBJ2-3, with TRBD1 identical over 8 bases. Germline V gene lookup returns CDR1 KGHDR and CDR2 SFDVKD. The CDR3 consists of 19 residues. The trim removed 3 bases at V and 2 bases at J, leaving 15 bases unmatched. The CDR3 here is CATSDPGQGIGLPTDTQYF. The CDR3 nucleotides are TGTGCCACCAGTGATCCCGGACAGGGAATAGGGCTCCCCACAGATACGCAGTATTTT.

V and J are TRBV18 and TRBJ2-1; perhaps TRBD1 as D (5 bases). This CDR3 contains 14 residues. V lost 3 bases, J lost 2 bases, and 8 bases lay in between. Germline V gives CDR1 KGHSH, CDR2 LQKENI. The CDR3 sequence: CASSPQGTYNEQFF. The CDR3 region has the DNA TGTGCCAGCTCACCGCAGGGAACCTACAATGAGCAGTTCTTC.

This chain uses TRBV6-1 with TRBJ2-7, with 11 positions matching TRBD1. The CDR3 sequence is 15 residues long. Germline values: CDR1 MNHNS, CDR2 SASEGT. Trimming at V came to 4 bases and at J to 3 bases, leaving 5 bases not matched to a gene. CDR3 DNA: TGTGCCAGCAGTGCCGTAGGGACAGGGGGCTACGAGCAGTACTTC. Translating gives CASSAVGTGGYEQYF.

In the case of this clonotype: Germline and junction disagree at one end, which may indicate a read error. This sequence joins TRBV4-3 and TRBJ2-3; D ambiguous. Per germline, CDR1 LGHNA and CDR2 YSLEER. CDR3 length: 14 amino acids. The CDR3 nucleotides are TGCGCCGGCAGCCAAGATGTTGGGTCAGATACGCAGTATTTT. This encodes CAGSQDVGSDTQYF.

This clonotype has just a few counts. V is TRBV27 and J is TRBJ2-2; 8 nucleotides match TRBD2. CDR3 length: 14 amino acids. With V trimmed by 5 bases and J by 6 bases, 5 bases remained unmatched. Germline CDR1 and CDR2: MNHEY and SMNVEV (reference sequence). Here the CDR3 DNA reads TGTGCCAGCAGTGTAGCGGGGCGGTCCGGGGAGCTGTTTTTT. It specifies CASSVAGRSGELFF.

This CDR3 reads CATRSSRQLNEQFF. The CDR3, as DNA: TGTGCCACCAGATCGTCAAGACAGCTCAATGAGCAGTTCTTC. V is TRBV15 and J is TRBJ2-1; D possibly corresponds to TRBD1 (5 bases). V lost 6 bases and J 6 bases, leaving 15 bases between the germline ends. Germline CDR1 is LNHNV and CDR2 is YYDKDF (reference sequence). The CDR3 covers 14 residues.

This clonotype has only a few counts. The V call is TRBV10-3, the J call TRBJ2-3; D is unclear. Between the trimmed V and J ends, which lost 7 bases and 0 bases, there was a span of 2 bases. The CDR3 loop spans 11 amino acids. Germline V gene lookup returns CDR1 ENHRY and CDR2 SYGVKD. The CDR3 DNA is TGTGCCATCATCAGCACAGATACGCAGTATTTT. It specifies CAIISTDTQYF.

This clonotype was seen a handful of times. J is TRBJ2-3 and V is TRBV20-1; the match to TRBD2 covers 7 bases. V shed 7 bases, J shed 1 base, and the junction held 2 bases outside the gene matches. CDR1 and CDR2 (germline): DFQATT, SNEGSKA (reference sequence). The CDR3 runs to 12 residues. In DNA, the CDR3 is TGCAGTGGGGGGAGGGGCACAGATACGCAGTATTTT. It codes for CSGGRGTDTQYF.

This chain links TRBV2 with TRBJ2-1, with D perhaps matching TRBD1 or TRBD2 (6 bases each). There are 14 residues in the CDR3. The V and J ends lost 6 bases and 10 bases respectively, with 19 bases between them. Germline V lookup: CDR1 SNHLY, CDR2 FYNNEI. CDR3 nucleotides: TGTGCCAGCAGAAGCCAAATGGGGGGCCGGGAGCAGTTCTTC. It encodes CASRSQMGGREQFF. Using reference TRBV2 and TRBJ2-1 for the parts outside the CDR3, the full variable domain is EPEVTQTPSHQVTQMGQEVILRCVPISNHLYFYWYRQILGQKVEFLVSFYNNEISEKSEIFDDQFSVERPDGSNFTLKIRSTKLEDSAMYFCASRSQMGGREQFFGPGTRLTVL.

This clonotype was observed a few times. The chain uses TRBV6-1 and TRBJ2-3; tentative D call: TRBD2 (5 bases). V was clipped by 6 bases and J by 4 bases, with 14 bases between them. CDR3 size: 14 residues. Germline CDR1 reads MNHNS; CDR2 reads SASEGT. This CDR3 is CASRPSKAADTQYF. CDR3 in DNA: TGTGCCAGCAGGCCTTCGAAAGCGGCAGATACGCAGTATTTT.

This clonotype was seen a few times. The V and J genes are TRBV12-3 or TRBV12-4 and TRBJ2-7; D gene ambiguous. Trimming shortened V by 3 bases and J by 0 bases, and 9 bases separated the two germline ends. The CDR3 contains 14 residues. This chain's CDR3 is CASSFAESSYEQYF. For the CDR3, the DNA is TGTGCCAGCAGTTTTGCGGAAAGCTCCTACGAGCAGTACTTC.

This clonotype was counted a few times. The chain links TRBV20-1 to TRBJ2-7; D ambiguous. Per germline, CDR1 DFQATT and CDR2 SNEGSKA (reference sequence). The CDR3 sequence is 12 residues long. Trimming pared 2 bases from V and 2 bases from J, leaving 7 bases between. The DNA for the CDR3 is TGCAGTGCTAGAACTATGGCCTACGAGCAGTACTTC. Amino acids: CSARTMAYEQYF.

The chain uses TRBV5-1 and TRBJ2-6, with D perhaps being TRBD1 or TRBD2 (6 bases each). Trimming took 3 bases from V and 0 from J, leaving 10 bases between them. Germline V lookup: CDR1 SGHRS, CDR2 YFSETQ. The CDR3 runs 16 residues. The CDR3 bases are TGCGCCAGCAGCTCGGGGGCAAGCTCTGGGGCCAACGTCCTGACTTTC. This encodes CASSSGASSGANVLTF.

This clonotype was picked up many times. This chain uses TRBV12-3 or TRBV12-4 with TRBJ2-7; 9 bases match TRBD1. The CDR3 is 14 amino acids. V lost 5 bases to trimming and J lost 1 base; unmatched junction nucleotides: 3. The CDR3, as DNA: TGTGCCAGCAGTGTGACAGGGGGATCCTACGAGCAGTACTTC. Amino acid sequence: CASSVTGGSYEQYF.